The clone carrying this T cell receptor (beta chain) was counted a single time. As handled by the study authors: Reference gene primer amplification in the assay estimated nucleated cell counts. Clones were read by immunoSEQ multiplex PCR, and TCRdb kept only the in-frame ones, dropping some. V, J and clone size were drawn from that table, and D and trimming were deduced from the DNA. This table has roughly 250,000 clones, 88% appearing once. CDR1 SGHTA and CDR2 FQGNSA come from the germline V gene. The V gene lost 2 bases and the J gene lost 2 bases, with 13 bases spanning the gap. This CDR3 has 15 residues. This entry belongs to a study of blood T cell repertoires in COVID-19. Study-level background: PBMCs, B-cell-depleted T cells, or T cells provided the cDNA or gDNA that made up the material.

Everyone who took part was roughly 18 to 89 years old, and they came from about two dozen US areas. Cohorts were determined from participant-reported clinical history. The receptor was isolated from a woman in her forties or fifties who had recovered from COVID-19. This chain uses TRBV7-2 with TRBJ2-7, with D perhaps TRBD1 (6 bases). Sequenced: PBMCs or T cells enriched from blood (not recorded which). The CDR3 loop is CASSLSGQSPYEQYF. CDR3 bases: TGTGCCAGCAGCTTAAGTGGACAGAGCCCCTACGAGCAGTACTTC.